This TCR beta chain derives from a study of T cell repertoires in cytomegalovirus infection. In the study overall: From public TCR beta signatures came an indication of both CMV infection and matching HLA type. The study, taken as a whole, reports: Totalled public TCR beta family frequency picked out people who carried CMV plus the relevant HLA. Ex vivo responses were dominated by HLA-C-restricted CMV-specific TCR beta clonotypes.

Germline V CDR1 and CDR2: SGHTA, FQGNSA. The trim removed 3 bases at V and 10 bases at J, leaving 5 bases unmatched. The CDR3 is 13 amino acids. The table lists this clonotype with many counts. The target antigen is unknown. From the reads, TCRdb called clonotypes with MiXCR, one entry per CDR3 protein. The data show fewer than 200,000 distinct CDR3 sequences, roughly 9.8% seen once. The chain carries TRBV7-2 and TRBJ2-7; TRBD2 agrees at 11 bases. The specimen sequenced was PBMCs. The TCR sequence derives from a human donor in good health (CMV status not recorded). Some clones in this sample may be carry-over from other donors' samples. The CDR3 DNA follows: TGTGCCAGCAGCTTTCTCGGGACTAGCGGACAGTACTTC. Amino acids: CASSFLGTSGQYF.